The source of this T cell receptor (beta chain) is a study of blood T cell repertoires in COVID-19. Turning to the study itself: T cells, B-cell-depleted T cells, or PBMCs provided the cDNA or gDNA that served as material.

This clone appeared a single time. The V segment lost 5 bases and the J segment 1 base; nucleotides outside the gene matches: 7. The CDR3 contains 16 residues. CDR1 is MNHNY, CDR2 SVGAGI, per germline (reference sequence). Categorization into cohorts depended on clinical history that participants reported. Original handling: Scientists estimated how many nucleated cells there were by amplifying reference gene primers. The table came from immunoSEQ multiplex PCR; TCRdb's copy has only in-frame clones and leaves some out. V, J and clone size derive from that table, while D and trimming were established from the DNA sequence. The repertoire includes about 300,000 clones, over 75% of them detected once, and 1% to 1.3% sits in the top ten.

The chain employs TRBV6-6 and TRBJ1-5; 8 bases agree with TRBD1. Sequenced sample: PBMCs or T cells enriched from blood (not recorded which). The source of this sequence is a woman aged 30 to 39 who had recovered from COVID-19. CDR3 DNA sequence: TGTGCCAGCAGTCCCATGACAGGGGCCAGCAATCAGCCCCAGCATTTT. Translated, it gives CASSPMTGASNQPQHF.